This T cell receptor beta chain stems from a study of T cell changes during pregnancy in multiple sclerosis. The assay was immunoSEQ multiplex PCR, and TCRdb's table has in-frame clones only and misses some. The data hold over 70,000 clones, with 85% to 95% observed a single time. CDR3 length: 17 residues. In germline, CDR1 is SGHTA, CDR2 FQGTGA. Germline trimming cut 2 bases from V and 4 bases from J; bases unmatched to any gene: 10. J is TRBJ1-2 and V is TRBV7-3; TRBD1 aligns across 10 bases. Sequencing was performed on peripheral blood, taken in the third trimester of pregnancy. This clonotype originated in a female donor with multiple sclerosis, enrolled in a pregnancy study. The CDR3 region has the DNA TGTGCCAGCAGCTTATTTGGCGGACAGGGGGACGTCTATGGCTACACCTTC. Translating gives CASSLFGGQGDVYGYTF.